Presented here are 18 T cell receptor beta chains from one specimen sequenced in a study of shared clonotypes between healthy human individuals. Method: immunoSEQ multiplex PCR; TCRdb's copy keeps in-frame clones and lacks some. Of 850,000 to 1,100,000 clones in the sample, approximately 77% were seen once. Specimen: memory CD4+ T cells from PBMCs. The sample's subset: CD45RA-negative fraction. The receptors originated from a man younger than 35 in good health. Some clones in this sample may be carry-over from other donors' samples.

The rearrangement joins TRBV5-1 to TRBJ2-7, with unresolved D. This CDR3 has 12 residues. V was cut by 4 bases and J by 6 bases, with 11 bases left in between. From germline, CDR1 is SGHRS and CDR2 YFSETQ. DNA for the CDR3: TGCGCCAGCAGCCTAGTACCGGGCGAGCAGTACTTC. It specifies CASSLVPGEQYF. The variable domain in full, with the rest retrieved from reference TRBV5-1 and TRBJ2-7, is KAGVTQTPRYLIKTRGQQVTLSCSPISGHRSVSWYQQTPGQGLQFLFEYFSETQRNKGNFPGRFSGRQFSNSRSEMNVSTLELGDSALYLCASSLVPGEQYFGPGTRLTVT.

About this clone: Different DNA sequences within this sample yield the same CDR3. The rearrangement joins TRBV5-4 to TRBJ2-7; possibly TRBD1 for D (6 bases). CDR1 SGHNT and CDR2 YYREEE come from the germline V gene (reference sequence). Trimming stripped 0 bases from V and 0 bases from J, with 7 bases between. This CDR3 has 14 residues. The DNA for the CDR3 is TGTGCCAGCAGCTTGGCAGGGGTCTCCTACGAGCAGTACTTC. Amino acid sequence: CASSLAGVSYEQYF.

A note on this clone: At one boundary the junction diverges from the germline segment, which might be a read error. The chain has TRBV10-3 and TRBJ2-7; 7 bases fit TRBD1. This CDR3 comprises 14 residues. Germline V gene lookup returns CDR1 ENHRY and CDR2 SYGVKD. CDR3 loop: CAISGIRWGRGYRF. The DNA for the CDR3 is TGTGCCATCAGTGGAATTCGTTGGGGCAGGGGGTACCGTTTC.

The chain combines TRBV7-8 with TRBJ1-5; D might be TRBD1 (5 bases). This CDR3 region has 12 residues. Per the germline V gene, CDR1 is SGHVS and CDR2 is FQNEAQ. The V and J ends lost 6 bases and 4 bases respectively, with 7 bases between them. CDR3 in DNA: TGTGCCAGCAGTGGGGGGAATCAGCCCCAGCATTTT. Translated: CASSGGNQPQHF.

This clone was found a few times. The chain recombines TRBV29-1 with TRBJ2-1; tentative D call: TRBD1 (6 bases). Germline V gene lookup returns CDR1 SQVTM and CDR2 ANQGSEA. The CDR3 is 13 residues long. Trimming removed 5 bases at V and 8 bases at J, with 16 bases between. The CDR3 sequence is CSVSLGARDEQFF. In nucleotides, the CDR3 is TGCAGCGTTTCATTGGGGGCACGGGATGAGCAGTTCTTC.

The chain joins TRBV2 to TRBJ1-4; D gene ambiguous. V gave up 8 bases and J gave up 5 bases, with 12 bases separating them. CDR1 is SNHLY, CDR2 FYNNEI, per germline. The CDR3 contains 13 residues. Here the CDR3 DNA reads TGTGCCAGCTTAGAGGGATGGAATGAAAAACTGTTTTTT. Translated, it gives CASLEGWNEKLFF. Using reference TRBV2 and TRBJ1-4 for the parts outside the CDR3, the full variable domain is EPEVTQTPSHQVTQMGQEVILRCVPISNHLYFYWYRQILGQKVEFLVSFYNNEISEKSEIFDDQFSVERPDGSNFTLKIRSTKLEDSAMYFCASLEGWNEKLFFGSGTQLSVL.

On this clone itself: Being one base from a much bigger clone, this may be a read error. This sequence joins TRBV4-3 and TRBJ2-2; 7 nucleotides align to TRBD1. The J segment lost 5 bases and the V segment lost 1 base, leaving 4 bases of the junction unmatched. Germline loops: CDR1 LGHNA, CDR2 YSLEER. The CDR3 length is 15 residues. As DNA, the CDR3 is TGCGCCAGCAGCCAAGGGGACAGCTTTACCGGGGAGCTGTTTTTT. Translating it yields CASSQGDSFTGELFF.

The genes are TRBV15 and TRBJ2-1; 8 bases are shared with TRBD2. Germline CDR1 is LNHNV and CDR2 is YYDKDF (reference sequence). This CDR3 has 17 residues. The V gene end was trimmed by 1 base and the J gene end by 0 bases; junction bases not matched to a gene: 5. CDR3 coding DNA: TGTGCCACCAGCAGAGTCCCCGGGACTAGCTCCTACAATGAGCAGTTCTTC. Residues: CATSRVPGTSSYNEQFF. The variable domain in full, completed from reference TRBV15 and TRBJ2-1, reads DAMVIQNPRYQVTQFGKPVTLSCSQTLNHNVMYWYQQKSSQAPKLLFHYYDKDFNNEADTPDNFQSRRPNTSFCFLDIRSPGLGDTAMYLCATSRVPGTSSYNEQFFGPGTRLTVL.

This clone was recorded a few times. The V call is TRBV7-2, the J call TRBJ2-3; TRBD1 might be the D (5 bases). The V gene's germline CDR1 is SGHTA and CDR2 FQGNSA. The CDR3 extends over 15 amino acids. Trimming cost V 5 bases and J 3 bases, with 15 bases left between them. The CDR3: CASSARVGRTDTQYF. DNA of the CDR3: TGTGCCAGCAGCGCCAGGGTAGGGCGGACAGATACGCAGTATTTT.

The chain recombines TRBV6-1 with TRBJ2-7; the match to TRBD1 covers 9 bases. J was trimmed by 2 bases and V by 8 bases; bases with no gene match: 1. The CDR3 extends over 12 amino acids. Germline CDR1 is MNHNS and CDR2 is SASEGT. In DNA, the CDR3 is TGTGCCAGCGGACAGGGGCCCTACGAGCAGTACTTC. Amino acids: CASGQGPYEQYF.

This clone was found once. This chain joins TRBV30 and TRBJ1-2; TRBD1 agrees at 10 bases. The CDR3 runs to 13 residues. V gave up 5 bases and J gave up 3 bases; unmatched junction bases: 3. Germline V gives CDR1 GTSNPN, CDR2 SVGIG (reference sequence). CDR3 in amino acids: CAWSTGGHYGYTF. The CDR3, as DNA: TGTGCCTGGTCGACAGGGGGCCACTATGGCTACACCTTC.

This clone came up many times. V usage is TRBV7-8 and J usage is TRBJ2-1; 11 nucleotides align to TRBD2. CDR3 size: 16 residues. Germline V gene sequence: CDR1 SGHVS, CDR2 FQNEAQ. With 5 bases clipped from V and 8 bases from J, the junction kept 11 bases outside the gene matches. CDR3 protein: CASSPTSGSKIYEQFF. The CDR3 bases are TGTGCCAGCAGCCCTACTAGCGGGAGTAAGATTTATGAGCAGTTCTTC.

In this sample, this clone turned up a few times. The gene calls are TRBV25-1 and TRBJ2-3; a possible D gene is TRBD2 (6 bases). Germline CDR1 is MGHDK and CDR2 is SYGVNS. Trimming left V 8 bases short and J 2 bases short, with 11 bases between. The CDR3 is 13 amino acids. CDR3 residues: CASFGEDTDTQYF. CDR3 DNA sequence: TGTGCCAGCTTCGGGGAGGACACAGATACGCAGTATTTT.

The CDR3 DNA sequence: TGTGCCAGCAGCGCACTCGCGGGAGGGAGCTACGAGCAGTACTTC. Translating it yields CASSALAGGSYEQYF. The chain links TRBV7-6 to TRBJ2-7; 9 nucleotides line up with TRBD2. Germline V gives CDR1 SGHVS, CDR2 FNYEAQ. This CDR3 is 15 amino acids long. Trimming at V came to 5 bases and at J to 3 bases, leaving 8 bases not matched to a gene. Looking up the rest from reference TRBV7-6 and TRBJ2-7 gives the full variable domain: GAGVSQSPRYKVTKRGQDVALRCDPISGHVSLYWYRQALGQGPEFLTYFNYEAQQDKSGLPNDRFSAERPEGSISTLTIQRTEQRDSAMYRCASSALAGGSYEQYFGPGTRLTVT.

The table lists this clone with a count of one. The J gene is TRBJ2-7, the V gene TRBV28, with TRBD2 matching 8 bases. V dropped 8 bases and J dropped 4; count of bases not matched to a gene: 7. The germline V gene has CDR1 MDHEN and CDR2 SYDVKM. The CDR3 contains 13 residues. Here the CDR3 DNA reads TGTGCCAGCTCGGGAGGGGGTCATTACGAGCAGTACTTC. It codes for CASSGGGHYEQYF.

This sequence joins TRBV6-1 and TRBJ2-1; D not resolved. CDR1 and CDR2 from the germline V gene are MNHNS and SASEGT. V gave up 7 bases and J gave up 7 bases, with 5 bases separating them. The CDR3 has 10 residues. The CDR3 reads CASMRNEQFF. CDR3 coding DNA: TGTGCCAGCATGAGGAATGAGCAGTTCTTC.

In DNA form, the CDR3 reads TGTGCCAGCAGGCCTCCGGGGGTGAATGAAAAACTGTTTTTT. This translates into CASRPPGVNEKLFF. The V gene is TRBV6-6, the J gene TRBJ1-4; tentative D call: TRBD1 (5 bases). Trimming pared 6 bases from V and 5 bases from J, leaving 13 bases between. Per germline, CDR1 MNHNY and CDR2 SVGAGI (reference sequence). The CDR3 loop spans 14 amino acids.

V gene TRBV6-5 combines with J gene TRBJ1-3, with a tentative D call TRBD1 (6 bases). The V gene's germline CDR1 is MNHEY and CDR2 SVGAGI. The CDR3 consists of 14 residues. Between the trimmed V and J ends, which lost 6 bases and 2 bases, there was a span of 11 bases. CDR3 sequence: CASRTGRTGNTIYF. The CDR3, as DNA: TGTGCCAGCAGAACAGGGAGAACTGGAAACACCATATATTTT.